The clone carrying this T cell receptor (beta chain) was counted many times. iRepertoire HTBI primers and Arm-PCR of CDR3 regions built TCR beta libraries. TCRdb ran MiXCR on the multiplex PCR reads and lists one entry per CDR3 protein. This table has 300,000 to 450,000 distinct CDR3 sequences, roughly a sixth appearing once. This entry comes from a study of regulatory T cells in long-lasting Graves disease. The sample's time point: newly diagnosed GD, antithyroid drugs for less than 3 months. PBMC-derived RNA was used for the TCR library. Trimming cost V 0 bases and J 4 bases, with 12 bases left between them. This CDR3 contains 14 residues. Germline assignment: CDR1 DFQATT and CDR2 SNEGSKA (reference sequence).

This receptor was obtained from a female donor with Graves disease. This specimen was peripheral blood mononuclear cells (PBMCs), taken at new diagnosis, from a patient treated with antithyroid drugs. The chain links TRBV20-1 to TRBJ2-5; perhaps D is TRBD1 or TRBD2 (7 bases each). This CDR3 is CSARDTRGGETQYF. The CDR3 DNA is TGCAGTGCTAGAGATACCAGGGGGGGAGAGACCCAGTACTTC.